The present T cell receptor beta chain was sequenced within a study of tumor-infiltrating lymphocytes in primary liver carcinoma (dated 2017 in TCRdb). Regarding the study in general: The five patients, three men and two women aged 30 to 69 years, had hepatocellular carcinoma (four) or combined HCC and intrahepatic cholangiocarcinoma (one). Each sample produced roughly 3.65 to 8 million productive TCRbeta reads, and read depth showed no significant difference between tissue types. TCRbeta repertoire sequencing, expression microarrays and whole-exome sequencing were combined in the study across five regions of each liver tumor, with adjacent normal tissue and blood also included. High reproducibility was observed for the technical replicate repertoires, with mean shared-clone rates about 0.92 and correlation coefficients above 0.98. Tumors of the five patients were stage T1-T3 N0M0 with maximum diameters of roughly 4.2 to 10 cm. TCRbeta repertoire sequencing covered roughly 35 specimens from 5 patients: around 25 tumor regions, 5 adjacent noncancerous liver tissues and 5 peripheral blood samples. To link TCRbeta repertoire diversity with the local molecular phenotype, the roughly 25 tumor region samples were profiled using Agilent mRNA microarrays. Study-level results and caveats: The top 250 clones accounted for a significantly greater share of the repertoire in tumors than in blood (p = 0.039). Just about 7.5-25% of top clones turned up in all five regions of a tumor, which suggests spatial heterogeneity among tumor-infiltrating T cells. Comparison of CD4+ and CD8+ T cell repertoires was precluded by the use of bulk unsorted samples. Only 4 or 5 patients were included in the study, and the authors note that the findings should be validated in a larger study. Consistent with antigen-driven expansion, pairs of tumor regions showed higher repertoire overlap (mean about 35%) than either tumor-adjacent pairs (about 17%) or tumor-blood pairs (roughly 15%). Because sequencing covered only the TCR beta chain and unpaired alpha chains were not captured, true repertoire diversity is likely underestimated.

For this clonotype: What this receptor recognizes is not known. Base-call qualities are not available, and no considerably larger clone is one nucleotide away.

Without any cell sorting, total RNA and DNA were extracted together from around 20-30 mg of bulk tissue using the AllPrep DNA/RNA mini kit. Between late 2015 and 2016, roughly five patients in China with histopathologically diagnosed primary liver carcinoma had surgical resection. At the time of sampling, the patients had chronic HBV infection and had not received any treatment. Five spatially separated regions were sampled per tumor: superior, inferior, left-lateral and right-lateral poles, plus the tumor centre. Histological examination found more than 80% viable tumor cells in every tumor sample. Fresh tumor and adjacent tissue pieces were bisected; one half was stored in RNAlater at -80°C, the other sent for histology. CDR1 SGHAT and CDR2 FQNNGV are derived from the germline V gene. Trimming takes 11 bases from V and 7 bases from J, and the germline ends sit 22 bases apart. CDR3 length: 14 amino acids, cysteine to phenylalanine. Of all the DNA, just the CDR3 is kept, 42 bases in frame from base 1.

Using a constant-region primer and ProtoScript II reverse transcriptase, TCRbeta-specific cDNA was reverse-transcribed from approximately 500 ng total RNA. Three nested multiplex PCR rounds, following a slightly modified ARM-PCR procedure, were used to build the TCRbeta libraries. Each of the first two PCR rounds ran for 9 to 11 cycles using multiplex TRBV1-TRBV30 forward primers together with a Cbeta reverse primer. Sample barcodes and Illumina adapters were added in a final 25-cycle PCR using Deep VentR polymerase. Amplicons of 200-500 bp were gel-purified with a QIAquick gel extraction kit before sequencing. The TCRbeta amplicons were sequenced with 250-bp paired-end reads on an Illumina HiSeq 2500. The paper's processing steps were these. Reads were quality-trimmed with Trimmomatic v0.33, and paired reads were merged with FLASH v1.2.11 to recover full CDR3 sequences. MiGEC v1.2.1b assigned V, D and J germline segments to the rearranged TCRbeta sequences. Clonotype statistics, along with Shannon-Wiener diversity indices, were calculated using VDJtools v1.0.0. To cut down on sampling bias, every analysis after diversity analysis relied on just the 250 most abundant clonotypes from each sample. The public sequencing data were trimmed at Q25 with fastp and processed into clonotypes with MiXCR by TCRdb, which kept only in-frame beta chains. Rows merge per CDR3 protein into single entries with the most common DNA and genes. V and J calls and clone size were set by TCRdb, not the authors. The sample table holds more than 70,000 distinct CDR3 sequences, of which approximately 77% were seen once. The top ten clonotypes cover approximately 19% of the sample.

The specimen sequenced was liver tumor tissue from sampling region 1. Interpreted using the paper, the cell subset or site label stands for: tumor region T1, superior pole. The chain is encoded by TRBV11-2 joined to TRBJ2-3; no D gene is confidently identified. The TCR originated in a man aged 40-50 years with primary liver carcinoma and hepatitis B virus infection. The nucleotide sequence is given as TGTGCCGGCAACTTAAGTCCGTTAGGGAATACGCAGTATTTT. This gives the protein CAGNLSPLGNTQYF.